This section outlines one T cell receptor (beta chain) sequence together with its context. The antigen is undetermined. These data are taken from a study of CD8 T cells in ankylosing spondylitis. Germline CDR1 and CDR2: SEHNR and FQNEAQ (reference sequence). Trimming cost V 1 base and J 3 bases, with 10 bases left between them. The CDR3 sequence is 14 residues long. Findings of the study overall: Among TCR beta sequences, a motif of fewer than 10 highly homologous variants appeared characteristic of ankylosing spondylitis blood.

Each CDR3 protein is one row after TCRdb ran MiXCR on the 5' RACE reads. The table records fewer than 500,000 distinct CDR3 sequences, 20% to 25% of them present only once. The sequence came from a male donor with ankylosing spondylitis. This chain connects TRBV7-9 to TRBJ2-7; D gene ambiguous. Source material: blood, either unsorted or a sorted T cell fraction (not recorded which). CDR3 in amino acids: CASSLDGPDYEQYF. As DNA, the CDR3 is TGTGCCAGCAGCTTAGACGGACCGGACTACGAGCAGTACTTC.